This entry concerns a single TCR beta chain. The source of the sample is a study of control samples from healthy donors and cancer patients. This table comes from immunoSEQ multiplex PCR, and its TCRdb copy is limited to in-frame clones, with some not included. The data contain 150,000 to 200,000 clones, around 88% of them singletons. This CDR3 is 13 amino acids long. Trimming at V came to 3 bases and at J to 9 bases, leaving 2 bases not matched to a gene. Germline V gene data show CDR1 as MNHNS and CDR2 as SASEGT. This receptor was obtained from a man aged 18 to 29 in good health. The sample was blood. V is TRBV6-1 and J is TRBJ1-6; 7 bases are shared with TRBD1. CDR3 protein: CASSETGSSPLHF. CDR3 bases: TGTGCCAGCAGTGAGACAGGGAGTTCACCCCTCCACTTT.